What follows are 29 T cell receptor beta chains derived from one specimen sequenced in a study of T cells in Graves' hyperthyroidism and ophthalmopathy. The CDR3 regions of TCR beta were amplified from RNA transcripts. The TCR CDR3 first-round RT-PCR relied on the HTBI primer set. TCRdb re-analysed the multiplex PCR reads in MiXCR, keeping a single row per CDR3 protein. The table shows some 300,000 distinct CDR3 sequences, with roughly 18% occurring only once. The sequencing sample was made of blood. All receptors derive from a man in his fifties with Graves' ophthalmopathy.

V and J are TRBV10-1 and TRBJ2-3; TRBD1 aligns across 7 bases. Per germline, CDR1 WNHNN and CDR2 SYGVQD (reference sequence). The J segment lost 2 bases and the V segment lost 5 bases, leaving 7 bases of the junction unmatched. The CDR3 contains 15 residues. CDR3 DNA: TGCGCCAGCAGTTCCGGGACAGAGTCCACAGATACGCAGTATTTT. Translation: CASSSGTESTDTQYF.

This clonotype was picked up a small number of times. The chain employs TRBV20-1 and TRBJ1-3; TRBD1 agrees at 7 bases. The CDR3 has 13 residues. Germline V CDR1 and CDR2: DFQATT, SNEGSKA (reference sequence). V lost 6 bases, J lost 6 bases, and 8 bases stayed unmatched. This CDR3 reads CSAQTGIENTIYF. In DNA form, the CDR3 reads TGCAGTGCGCAGACAGGGATCGAAAACACCATATATTTT.

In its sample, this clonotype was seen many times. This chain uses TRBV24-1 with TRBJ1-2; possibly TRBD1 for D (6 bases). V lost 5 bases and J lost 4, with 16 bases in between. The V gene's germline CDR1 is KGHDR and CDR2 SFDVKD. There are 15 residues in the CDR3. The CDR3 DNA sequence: TGTGCCACCAGTGTCGAGGGGGAACAAATCTATGGCTACACCTTC. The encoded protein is CATSVEGEQIYGYTF.

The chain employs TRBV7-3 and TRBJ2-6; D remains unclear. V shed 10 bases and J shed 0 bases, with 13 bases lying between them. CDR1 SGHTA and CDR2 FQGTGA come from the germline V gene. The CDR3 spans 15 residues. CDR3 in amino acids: CATPNRDSGANVLTF. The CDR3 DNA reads TGTGCCACCCCTAATAGGGACTCTGGGGCCAACGTCCTGACTTTC.

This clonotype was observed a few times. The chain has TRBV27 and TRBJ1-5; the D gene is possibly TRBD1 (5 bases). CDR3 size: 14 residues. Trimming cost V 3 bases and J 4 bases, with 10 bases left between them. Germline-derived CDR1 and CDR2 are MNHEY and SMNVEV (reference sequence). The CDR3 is CASSFEGKNQPQHF. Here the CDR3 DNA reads TGTGCCAGCAGTTTCGAGGGGAAAAATCAGCCCCAGCATTTT.

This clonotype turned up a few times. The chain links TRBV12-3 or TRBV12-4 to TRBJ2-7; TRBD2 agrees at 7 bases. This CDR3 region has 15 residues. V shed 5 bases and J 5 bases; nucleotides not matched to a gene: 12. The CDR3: CASSLSSGFAHEQYF. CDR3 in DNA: TGTGCCAGCAGTCTCTCTAGCGGATTCGCCCACGAGCAGTACTTC.

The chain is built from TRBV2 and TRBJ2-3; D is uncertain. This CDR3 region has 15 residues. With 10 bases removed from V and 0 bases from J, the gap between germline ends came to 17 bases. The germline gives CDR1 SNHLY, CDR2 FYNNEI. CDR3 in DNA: TGTGCCAACCCCGACCGGGTTTCTAGCACAGATACGCAGTATTTT. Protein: CANPDRVSSTDTQYF.

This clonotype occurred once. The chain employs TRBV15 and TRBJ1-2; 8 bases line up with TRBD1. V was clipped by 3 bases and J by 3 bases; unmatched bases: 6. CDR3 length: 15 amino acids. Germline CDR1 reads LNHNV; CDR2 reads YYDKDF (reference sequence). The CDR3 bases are TGTGCCACCAGCAGGCCACAGGGGGGGGACTATGGCTACACCTTC. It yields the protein CATSRPQGGDYGYTF.

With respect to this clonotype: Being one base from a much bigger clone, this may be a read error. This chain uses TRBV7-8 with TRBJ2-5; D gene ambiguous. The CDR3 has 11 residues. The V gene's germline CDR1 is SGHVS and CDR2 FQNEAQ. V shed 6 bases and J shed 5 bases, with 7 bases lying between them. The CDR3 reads CASRVGETQYF. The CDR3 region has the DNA TGTGCCAGCAGAGTGGGTGAGACCCAGTACTTC.

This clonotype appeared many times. CDR3 sequence reads: CASSLSLAGVDEQFF. The CDR3 DNA reads as TGCGCCAGCAGCTTGTCTCTAGCGGGAGTGGATGAGCAGTTCTTC. The V call is TRBV5-1, the J call TRBJ2-1; 10 bases agree with TRBD2. Per germline, CDR1 SGHRS and CDR2 YFSETQ. The CDR3 runs to 15 residues. V lost 1 base, J lost 8 bases, and 6 bases stayed unmatched. The full variable domain, completed using reference TRBV5-1 and TRBJ2-1, is KAGVTQTPRYLIKTRGQQVTLSCSPISGHRSVSWYQQTPGQGLQFLFEYFSETQRNKGNFPGRFSGRQFSNSRSEMNVSTLELGDSALYLCASSLSLAGVDEQFFGPGTRLTVL.

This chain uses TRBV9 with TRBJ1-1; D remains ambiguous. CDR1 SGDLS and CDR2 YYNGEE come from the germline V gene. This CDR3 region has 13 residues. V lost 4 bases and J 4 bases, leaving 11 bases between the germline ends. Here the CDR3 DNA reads TGTGCCAGCAGCCCTCGACCCGCCACTGAAGCTTTCTTT. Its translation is CASSPRPATEAFF.

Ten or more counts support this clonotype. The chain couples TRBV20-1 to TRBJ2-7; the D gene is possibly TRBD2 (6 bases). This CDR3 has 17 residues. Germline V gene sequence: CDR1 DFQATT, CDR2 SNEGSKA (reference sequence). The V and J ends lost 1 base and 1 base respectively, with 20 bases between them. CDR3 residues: CSARVPHMRGGSYEQYF. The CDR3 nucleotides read TGCAGTGCTAGAGTTCCCCATATGAGGGGAGGATCCTACGAGCAGTACTTC.

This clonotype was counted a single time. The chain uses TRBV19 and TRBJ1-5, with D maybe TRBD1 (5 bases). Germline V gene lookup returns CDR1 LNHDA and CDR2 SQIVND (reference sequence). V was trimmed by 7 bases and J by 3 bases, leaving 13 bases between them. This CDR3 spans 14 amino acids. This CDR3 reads CASKLTAFNQPQHF. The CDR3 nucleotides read TGTGCCAGTAAACTGACAGCTTTCAATCAGCCCCAGCATTTT.

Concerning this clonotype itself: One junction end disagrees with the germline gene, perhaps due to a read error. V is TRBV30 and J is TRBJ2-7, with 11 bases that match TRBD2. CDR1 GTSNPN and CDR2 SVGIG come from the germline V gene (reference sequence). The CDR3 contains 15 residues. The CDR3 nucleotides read TGTGCCTGGAGTGTAAGGGCTAGCGGGAGGTCCGAGCGGTACTTC. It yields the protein CAWSVRASGRSERYF.

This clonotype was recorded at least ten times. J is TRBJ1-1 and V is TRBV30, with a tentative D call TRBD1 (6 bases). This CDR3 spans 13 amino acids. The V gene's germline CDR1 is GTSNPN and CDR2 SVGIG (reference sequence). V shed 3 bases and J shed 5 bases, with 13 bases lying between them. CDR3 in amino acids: CAWRYRETTEAFF. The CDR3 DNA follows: TGTGCCTGGAGGTACAGGGAAACAACTGAAGCTTTCTTT.

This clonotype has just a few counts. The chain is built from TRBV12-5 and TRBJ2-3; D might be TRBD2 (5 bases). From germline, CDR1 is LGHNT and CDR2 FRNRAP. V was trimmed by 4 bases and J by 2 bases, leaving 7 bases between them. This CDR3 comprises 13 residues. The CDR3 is CASGSGNTDTQYF. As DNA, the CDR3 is TGTGCTAGTGGTTCCGGGAACACAGATACGCAGTATTTT.

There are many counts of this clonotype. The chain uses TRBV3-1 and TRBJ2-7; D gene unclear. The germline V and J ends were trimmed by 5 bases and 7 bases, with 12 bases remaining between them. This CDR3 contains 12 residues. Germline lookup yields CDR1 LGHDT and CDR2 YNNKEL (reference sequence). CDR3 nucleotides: TGTGCCAGCAGCGGCCCTGGTGGGGAGCAGTACTTC. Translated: CASSGPGGEQYF.

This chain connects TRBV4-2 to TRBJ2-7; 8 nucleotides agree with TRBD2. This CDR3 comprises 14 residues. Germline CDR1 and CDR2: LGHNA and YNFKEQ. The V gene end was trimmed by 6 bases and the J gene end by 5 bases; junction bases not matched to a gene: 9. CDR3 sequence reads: CASRPGLADHEQYF. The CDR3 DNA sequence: TGTGCCAGCAGACCAGGACTAGCCGACCACGAGCAGTACTTC.

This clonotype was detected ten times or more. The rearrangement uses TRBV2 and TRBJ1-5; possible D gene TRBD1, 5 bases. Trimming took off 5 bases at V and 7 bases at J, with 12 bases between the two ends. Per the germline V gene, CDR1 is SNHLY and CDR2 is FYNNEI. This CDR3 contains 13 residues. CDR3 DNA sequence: TGTGCCAGCAGTCCGGGACTCTGGCAGCCCCAGCATTTT. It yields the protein CASSPGLWQPQHF.

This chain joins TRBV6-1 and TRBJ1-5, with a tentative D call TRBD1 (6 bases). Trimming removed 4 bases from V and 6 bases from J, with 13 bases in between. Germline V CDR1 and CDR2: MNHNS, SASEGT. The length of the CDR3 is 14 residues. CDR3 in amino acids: CASSVTGWGQPQHF. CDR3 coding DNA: TGTGCCAGCAGTGTCACAGGGTGGGGTCAGCCCCAGCATTTT.

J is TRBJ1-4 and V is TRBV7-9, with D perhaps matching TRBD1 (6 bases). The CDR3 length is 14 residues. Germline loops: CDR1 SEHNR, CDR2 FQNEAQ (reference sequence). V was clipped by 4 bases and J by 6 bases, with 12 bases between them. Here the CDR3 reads CASSSDRRDEKLFF. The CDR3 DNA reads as TGTGCCAGCAGCTCCGACAGGAGGGATGAAAAACTGTTTTTT.

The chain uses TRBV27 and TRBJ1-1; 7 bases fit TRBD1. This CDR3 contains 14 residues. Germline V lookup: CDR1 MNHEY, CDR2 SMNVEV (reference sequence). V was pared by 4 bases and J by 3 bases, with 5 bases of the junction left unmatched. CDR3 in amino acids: CASSSGQTYTEAFF. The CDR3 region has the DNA TGTGCCAGCAGTTCGGGACAGACATACACTGAAGCTTTCTTT.

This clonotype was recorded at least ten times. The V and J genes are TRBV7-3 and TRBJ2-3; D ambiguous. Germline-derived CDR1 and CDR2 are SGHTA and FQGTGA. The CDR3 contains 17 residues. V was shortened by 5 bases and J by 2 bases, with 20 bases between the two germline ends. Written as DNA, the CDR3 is TGTGCCAGCAGCCCCCTGGCGAGCGAGAGAACCACAGATACGCAGTATTTT. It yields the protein CASSPLASERTTDTQYF.

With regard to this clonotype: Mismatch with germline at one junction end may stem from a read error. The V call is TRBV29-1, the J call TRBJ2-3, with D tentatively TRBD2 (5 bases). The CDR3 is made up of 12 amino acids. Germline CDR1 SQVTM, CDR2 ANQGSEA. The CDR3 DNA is TGCAGCGTCGCCGGGGTCACAAATACGCAGTATTTT. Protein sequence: CSVAGVTNTQYF.

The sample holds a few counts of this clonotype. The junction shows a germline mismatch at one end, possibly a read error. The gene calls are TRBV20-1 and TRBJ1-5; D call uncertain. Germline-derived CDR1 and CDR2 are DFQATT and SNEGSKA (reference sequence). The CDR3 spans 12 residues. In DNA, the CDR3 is TGCAGTGCTGGAGAGAGCAATCAGCCCCAGCATTTT. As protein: CSAGESNQPQHF.

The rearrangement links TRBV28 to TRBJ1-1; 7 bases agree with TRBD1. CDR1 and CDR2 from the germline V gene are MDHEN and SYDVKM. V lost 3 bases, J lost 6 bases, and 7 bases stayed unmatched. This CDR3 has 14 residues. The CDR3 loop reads CASSFDREVPEAFF. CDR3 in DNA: TGTGCCAGCAGTTTCGACAGGGAAGTCCCTGAAGCTTTCTTT.

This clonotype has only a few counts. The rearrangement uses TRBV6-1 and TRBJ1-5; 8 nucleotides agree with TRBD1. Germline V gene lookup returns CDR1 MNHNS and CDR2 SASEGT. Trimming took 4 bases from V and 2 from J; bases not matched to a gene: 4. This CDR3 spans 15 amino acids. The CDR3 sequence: CASSAQTGGNQPQHF. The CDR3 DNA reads TGTGCCAGCAGTGCACAGACAGGGGGCAATCAGCCCCAGCATTTT.

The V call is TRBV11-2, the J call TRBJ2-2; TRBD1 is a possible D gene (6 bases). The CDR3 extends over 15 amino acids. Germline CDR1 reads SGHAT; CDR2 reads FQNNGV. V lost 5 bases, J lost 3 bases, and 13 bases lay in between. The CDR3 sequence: CASSPGAGDTGELFF. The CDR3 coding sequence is TGTGCCAGCAGCCCTGGGGCAGGGGACACCGGGGAGCTGTTTTTT.

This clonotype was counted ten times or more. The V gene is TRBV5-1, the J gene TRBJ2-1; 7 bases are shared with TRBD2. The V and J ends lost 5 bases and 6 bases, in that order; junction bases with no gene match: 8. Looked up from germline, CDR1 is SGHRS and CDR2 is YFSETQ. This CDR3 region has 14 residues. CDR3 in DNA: TGCGCCAGCAGTTTCTCGGGAGGTAGCAATGAGCAGTTCTTC. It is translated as CASSFSGGSNEQFF.